This T cell receptor (beta chain) was recovered during a study of blood T cells in healthy people across ages. General study results and limits: When set beside aged donors, long-lived donors presented more naive CD4+ cells and higher diversity.

Each sample provided at least 5 micrograms of extracted total RNA. Per germline, CDR1 SGDLS and CDR2 YYNGEE. V lost 4 bases and J 2 bases, leaving 17 bases between the germline ends. This CDR3 has 16 amino acids. For this clonotype: Its matching antigen is unknown.

Next came a second PCR, run for about 7 to 11 cycles, which used a sample-barcoded 5' primer along with a J-beta primer mix. TCRdb processed the 5' RACE reads anew with MiXCR; each CDR3 protein has one entry. The sample carries some 900,000 distinct CDR3 sequences, about 48% recorded once. The chain couples TRBV9 to TRBJ2-3; D is perhaps TRBD2 (7 bases). The sequence derives from a man younger than 40 in good health. Sequencing was performed on blood. CDR3 DNA: TGTGCCAGCAGCTGGGGGGGGGGCGGAAACACAGATACGCAGTATTTT. Its translation is CASSWGGGGNTDTQYF. The full variable domain, its missing parts supplied by reference TRBV9 and TRBJ2-3, is DSGVTQTPKHLITATGQRVTLRCSPRSGDLSVYWYQQSLDQGLQFLIQYYNGEERAKGNILERFSAQQFPDLHSELNLSSLELGDSALYFCASSWGGGGNTDTQYFGPGTRLTVL.